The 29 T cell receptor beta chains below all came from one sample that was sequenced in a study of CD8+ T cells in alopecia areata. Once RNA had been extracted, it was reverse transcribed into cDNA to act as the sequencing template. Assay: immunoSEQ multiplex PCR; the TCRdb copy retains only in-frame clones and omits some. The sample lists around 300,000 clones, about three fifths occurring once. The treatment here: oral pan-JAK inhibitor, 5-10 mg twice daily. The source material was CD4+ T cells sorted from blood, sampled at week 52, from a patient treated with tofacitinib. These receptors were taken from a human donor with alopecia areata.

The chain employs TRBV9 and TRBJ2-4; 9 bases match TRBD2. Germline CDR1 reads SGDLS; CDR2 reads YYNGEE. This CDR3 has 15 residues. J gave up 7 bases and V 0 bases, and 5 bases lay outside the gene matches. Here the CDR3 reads CASSVGAGGRNIQYF. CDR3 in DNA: TGTGCCAGCAGCGTAGGAGCGGGGGGCCGTAACATTCAGTACTTC.

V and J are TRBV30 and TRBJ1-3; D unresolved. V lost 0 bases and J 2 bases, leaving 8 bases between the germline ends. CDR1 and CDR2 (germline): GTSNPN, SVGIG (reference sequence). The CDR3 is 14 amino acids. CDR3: CAWSVLKTGNTIYF. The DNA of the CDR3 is TGTGCCTGGAGTGTACTCAAGACTGGAAACACCATATATTTT.

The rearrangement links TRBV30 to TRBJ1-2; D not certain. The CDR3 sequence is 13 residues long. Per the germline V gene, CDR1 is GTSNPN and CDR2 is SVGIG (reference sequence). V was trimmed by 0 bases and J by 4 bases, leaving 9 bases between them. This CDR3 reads CAWSVGVFYGYTF. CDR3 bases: TGTGCCTGGAGTGTAGGTGTATTCTATGGCTACACCTTC. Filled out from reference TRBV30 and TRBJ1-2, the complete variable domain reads SQTIHQWPATLVQPVGSPLSLECTVEGTSNPNLYWYRQAAGRGLQLLFYSVGIGQISSEVPQNLSASRPQDRQFILSSKKLLLSDSGFYLCAWSVGVFYGYTFGSGTRLTVV.

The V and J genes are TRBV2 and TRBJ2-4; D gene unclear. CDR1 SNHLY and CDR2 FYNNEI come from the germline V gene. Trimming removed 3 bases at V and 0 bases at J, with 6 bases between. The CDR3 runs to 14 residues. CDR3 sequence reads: CASSEGLAKNIQYF. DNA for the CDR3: TGTGCCAGCAGTGAGGGGTTAGCCAAAAACATTCAGTACTTC.

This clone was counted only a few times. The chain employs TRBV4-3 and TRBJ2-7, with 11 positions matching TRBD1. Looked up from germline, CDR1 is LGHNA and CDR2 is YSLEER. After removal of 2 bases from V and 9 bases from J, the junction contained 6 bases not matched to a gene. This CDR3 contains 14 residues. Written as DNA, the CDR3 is TGCGCCAGCAGCCAACCGGGGACAGGGGGACCGCAGTACTTC. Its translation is CASSQPGTGGPQYF.

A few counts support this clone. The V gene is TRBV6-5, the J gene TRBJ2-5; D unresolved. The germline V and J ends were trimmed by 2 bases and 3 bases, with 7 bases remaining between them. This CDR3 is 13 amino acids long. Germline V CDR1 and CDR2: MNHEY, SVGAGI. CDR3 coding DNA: TGTGCCAGCAGTTACCCCGGTAAAGAGACCCAGTACTTC. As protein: CASSYPGKETQYF.

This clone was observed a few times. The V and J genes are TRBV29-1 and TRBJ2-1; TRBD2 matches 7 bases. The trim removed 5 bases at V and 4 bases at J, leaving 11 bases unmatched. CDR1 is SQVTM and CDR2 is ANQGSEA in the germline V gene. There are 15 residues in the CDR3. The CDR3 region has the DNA TGCAGCGTTCGCCTGAGACTAGCCTTGTACAATGAGCAGTTCTTC. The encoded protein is CSVRLRLALYNEQFF.

This CDR3 is CASSLQDSPLHF. CDR3 nucleotide sequence: TGTGCCAGCAGCTTACAGGATTCACCCCTCCACTTT. This chain links TRBV7-9 with TRBJ1-6; D is ambiguous. Germline assignment: CDR1 SEHNR and CDR2 FQNEAQ (reference sequence). Trimming cost V 2 bases and J 8 bases, with 4 bases left between them. The CDR3 has 12 amino acids.

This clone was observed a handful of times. The DNA for the CDR3 is TGTGCCACAAGGGGGACAGCGGGATTCACCCTCCACTTT. Translating gives CATRGTAGFTLHF. This chain links TRBV7-8 with TRBJ1-6, with TRBD1 matching over 7 bases. Germline V CDR1 and CDR2: SGHVS, FQNEAQ. V was pared by 10 bases and J by 14 bases, with 14 bases of the junction left unmatched. There are 13 residues in the CDR3.

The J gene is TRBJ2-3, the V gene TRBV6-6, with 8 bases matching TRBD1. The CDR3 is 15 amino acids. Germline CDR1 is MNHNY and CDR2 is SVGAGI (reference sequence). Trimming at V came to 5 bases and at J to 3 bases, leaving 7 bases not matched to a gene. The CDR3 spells CASSTGQGITDTQYF. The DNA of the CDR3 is TGTGCCAGCAGTACAGGACAGGGTATAACAGATACGCAGTATTTT.

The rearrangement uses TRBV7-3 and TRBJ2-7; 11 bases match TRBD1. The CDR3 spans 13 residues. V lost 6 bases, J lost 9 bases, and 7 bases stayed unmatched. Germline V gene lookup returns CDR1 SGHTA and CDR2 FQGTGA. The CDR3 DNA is TGTGCCAGCAGTCGGGGACAGGGGGAATGGCAGTACTTC. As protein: CASSRGQGEWQYF.

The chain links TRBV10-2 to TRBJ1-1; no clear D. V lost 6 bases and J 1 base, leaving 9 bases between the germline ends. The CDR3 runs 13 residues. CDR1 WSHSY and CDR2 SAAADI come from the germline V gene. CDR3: CASREEGNTEAFF. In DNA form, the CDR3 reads TGCGCCAGCAGGGAAGAGGGGAACACTGAAGCTTTCTTT.

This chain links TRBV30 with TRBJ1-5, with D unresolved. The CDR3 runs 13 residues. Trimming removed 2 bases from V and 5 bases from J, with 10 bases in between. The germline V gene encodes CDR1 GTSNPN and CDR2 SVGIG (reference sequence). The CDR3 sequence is CAWSLQPDQPQHF. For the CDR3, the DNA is TGTGCCTGGAGTCTCCAGCCCGATCAGCCCCAGCATTTT.

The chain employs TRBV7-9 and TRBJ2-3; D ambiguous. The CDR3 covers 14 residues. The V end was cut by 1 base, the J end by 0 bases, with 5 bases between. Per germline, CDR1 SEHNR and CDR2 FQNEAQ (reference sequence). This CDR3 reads CASSLDHSTDTQYF. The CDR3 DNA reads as TGTGCCAGCAGCTTAGACCACAGCACAGATACGCAGTATTTT.

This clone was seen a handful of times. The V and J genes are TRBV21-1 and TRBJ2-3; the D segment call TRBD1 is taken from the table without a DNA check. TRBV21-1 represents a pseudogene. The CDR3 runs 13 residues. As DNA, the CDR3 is TGTGCCAGCAGCAAACAGGGCACAGATACGCAGTATTTT. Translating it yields CASSKQGTDTQYF.

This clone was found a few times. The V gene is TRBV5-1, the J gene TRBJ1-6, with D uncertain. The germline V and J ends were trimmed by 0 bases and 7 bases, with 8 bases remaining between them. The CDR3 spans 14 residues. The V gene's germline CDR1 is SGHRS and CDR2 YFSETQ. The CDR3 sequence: CASSLEGPNSPLHF. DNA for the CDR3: TGCGCCAGCAGCTTGGAGGGCCCAAATTCACCCCTCCACTTT.

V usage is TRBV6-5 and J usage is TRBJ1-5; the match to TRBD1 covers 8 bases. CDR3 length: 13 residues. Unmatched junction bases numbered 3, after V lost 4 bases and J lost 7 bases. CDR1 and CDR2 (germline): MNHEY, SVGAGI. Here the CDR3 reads CASSWTGNQPQHF. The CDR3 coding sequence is TGTGCCAGCAGTTGGACAGGGAACCAGCCCCAGCATTTT.

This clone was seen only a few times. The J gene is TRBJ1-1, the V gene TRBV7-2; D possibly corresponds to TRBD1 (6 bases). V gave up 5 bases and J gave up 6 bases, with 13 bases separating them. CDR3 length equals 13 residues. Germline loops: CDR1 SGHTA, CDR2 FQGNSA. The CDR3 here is CASSDGGGAEAFF. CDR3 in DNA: TGTGCCAGCAGCGATGGAGGGGGGGCTGAAGCTTTCTTT.

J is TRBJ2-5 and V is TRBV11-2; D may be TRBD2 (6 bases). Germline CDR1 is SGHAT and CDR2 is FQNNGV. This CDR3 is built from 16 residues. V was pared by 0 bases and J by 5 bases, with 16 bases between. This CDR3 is CASSLDGGLTGETQYF. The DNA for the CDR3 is TGTGCCAGCAGCTTAGATGGGGGACTCACCGGGGAGACCCAGTACTTC.

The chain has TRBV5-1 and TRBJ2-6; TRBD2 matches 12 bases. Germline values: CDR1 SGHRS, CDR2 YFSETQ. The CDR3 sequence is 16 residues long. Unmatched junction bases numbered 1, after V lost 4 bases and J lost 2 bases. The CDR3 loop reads CASSRTSGAGANVLTF. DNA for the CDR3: TGCGCCAGCAGCAGGACTAGCGGGGCTGGGGCCAACGTCCTGACTTTC. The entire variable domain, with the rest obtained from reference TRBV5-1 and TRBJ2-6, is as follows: KAGVTQTPRYLIKTRGQQVTLSCSPISGHRSVSWYQQTPGQGLQFLFEYFSETQRNKGNFPGRFSGRQFSNSRSEMNVSTLELGDSALYLCASSRTSGAGANVLTFGAGSRLTVL.

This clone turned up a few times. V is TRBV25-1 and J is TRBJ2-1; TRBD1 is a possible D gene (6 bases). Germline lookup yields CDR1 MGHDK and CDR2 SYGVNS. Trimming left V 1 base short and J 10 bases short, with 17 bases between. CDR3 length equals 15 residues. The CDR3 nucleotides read TGTGCCAGCAGTGAATTCGGGCAGGGGTTCAGGGAGCAGTTCTTC. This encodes CASSEFGQGFREQFF. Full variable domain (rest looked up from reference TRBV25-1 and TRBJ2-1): EADIYQTPRYLVIGTGKKITLECSQTMGHDKMYWYQQDPGMELHLIHYSYGVNSTEKGDLSSESTVSRIRTEHFPLTLESARPSHTSQYLCASSEFGQGFREQFFGPGTRLTVL.

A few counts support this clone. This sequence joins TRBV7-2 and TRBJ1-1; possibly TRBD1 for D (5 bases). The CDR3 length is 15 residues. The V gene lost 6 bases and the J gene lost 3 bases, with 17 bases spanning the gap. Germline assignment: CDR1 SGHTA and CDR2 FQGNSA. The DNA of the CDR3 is TGTGCCAGCAGGGAACGAAGTGGGGGGTACACTGAAGCTTTCTTT. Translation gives CASRERSGGYTEAFF.

CDR3 amino acids: CSVPTGTGLGSTDTQYF. CDR3 in DNA: TGCAGCGTCCCGACAGGGACGGGGTTGGGGAGCACAGATACGCAGTATTTT. V gene TRBV29-1 combines with J gene TRBJ2-3; TRBD1 agrees at 7 bases. This CDR3 is built from 17 residues. Per germline, CDR1 SQVTM and CDR2 ANQGSEA. J was trimmed by 0 bases and V by 6 bases; bases with no gene match: 15.

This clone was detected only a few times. The CDR3 reads CASSPRQGLSYEQYF. The CDR3, as DNA: TGTGCCAGCTCACCACGTCAAGGGCTTTCCTACGAGCAGTACTTC. J is TRBJ2-7 and V is TRBV18; D not certain. V was clipped by 1 base and J by 1 base, with 11 bases between them. This CDR3 spans 15 amino acids. Germline loops: CDR1 KGHSH, CDR2 LQKENI.

The CDR3 DNA follows: TGCGCCAGCAGCCAAGGGGTGACAGCCAGCTGGAACTATGGCTACACCTTC. It encodes CASSQGVTASWNYGYTF. This rearrangement joins TRBV4-1 to TRBJ1-2, with D perhaps TRBD1 (5 bases). Trimming took off 1 base at V and 2 bases at J, with 17 bases between the two ends. Per germline, CDR1 MGHRA and CDR2 YSYEKL. This CDR3 region has 17 residues.

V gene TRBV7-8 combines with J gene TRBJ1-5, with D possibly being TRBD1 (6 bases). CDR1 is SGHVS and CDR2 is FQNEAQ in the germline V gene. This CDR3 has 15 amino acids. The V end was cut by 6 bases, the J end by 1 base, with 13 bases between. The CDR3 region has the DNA TGTGCCAGCAGTTCGGGACAAACAAGCAATCAGCCCCAGCATTTT. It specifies CASSSGQTSNQPQHF.

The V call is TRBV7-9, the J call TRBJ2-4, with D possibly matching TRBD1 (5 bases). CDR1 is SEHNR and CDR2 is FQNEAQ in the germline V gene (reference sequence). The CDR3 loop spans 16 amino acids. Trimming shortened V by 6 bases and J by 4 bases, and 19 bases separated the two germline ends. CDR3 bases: TGTGCCAGCAGTAACGGCAGGGTGGTGACTAAAAACATTCAGTACTTC. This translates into CASSNGRVVTKNIQYF.

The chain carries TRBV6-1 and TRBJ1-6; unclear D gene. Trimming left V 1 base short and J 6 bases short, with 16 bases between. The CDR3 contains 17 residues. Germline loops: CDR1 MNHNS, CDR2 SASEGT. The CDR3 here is CASSEGWVGWGNSPLHF. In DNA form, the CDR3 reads TGTGCCAGCAGTGAAGGATGGGTCGGATGGGGTAATTCACCCCTCCACTTT.

The CDR3 sequence: CASKEPFYNSPLHF. The CDR3 DNA reads TGTGCCAGCAAAGAGCCATTTTATAATTCACCCCTCCACTTT. This sequence joins TRBV2 and TRBJ1-6; D is uncertain. Trimming removed 7 bases from V and 4 bases from J, with 11 bases in between. There are 14 residues in the CDR3. Germline assignment: CDR1 SNHLY and CDR2 FYNNEI.